Listed below are T cell receptor beta chains from one sample, sequenced in a study of control samples from healthy donors and cancer patients. Only in-frame clones appear in the TCRdb table, and some are missing; sequencing was by immunoSEQ multiplex PCR. This repertoire includes about 200,000 clones. The sequenced material came from blood. The source of these receptors is a woman under 40 in good health. Both conserved end residues are part of each CDR3.

CDR3,J,V
CASTWGQIEAFF,TRBJ1-1,TRBV3-1/TRBV3-2
CASSGTSGGSSYNEQFF,TRBJ2-1,TRBV6-1
CASSSPDRGQETQYF,TRBJ2-5,TRBV7-2
CASSVELGGTQYF,TRBJ2-3,TRBV5-1
CASSPKQNNEKLFF,TRBJ1-4,TRBV18
CASSRTSGGLETQYF,TRBJ2-5,TRBV6-5
CASGTQGTDGYTF,TRBJ1-2,TRBV7-3
CATSRDHYGYTF,TRBJ1-2,TRBV15
CASSFGGRGELFF,TRBJ1-4,TRBV12-3/TRBV12-4
CASSLARGQLPPNQPQHF,TRBJ1-5,TRBV5-8
CASSHLRGTYNEQFF,TRBJ2-1,TRBV3-1/TRBV3-2
CASSPSRYGYTF,TRBJ1-2,TRBV28
CASSVAVGGTDTQYF,TRBJ2-3,TRBV9
CASSLYQGYGYTF,TRBJ1-2,TRBV27
CASRSGTGQETQYF,TRBJ2-5,TRBV7-8
CASSIAGVYGYTF,TRBJ1-2,TRBV19
CASSKPGQGANQPQHF,TRBJ1-5,TRBV6-2/TRBV6-3
CASSRGPVTEAFF,TRBJ1-1,TRBV19
CASSLAPPGVGTEAFF,TRBJ1-1,TRBV27
CASSLDGYNEQFF,TRBJ2-1,TRBV18
CASSFRTGRNTIYF,TRBJ1-3,TRBV7-8
CAWSLGGRETQYF,TRBJ2-5,TRBV30
CASSSPTGSTEAFF,TRBJ1-1,TRBV28
CASSLGGGSSYNEQFF,TRBJ2-1,TRBV5-6
CASSPSTGSNYGYTF,TRBJ1-2,TRBV18
CASSLESPTAGTPREAFF,TRBJ1-1,TRBV5-1
CSASRRDRTYNEQFF,TRBJ2-1,TRBV20-1
CASSLAPPSYEQYF,TRBJ2-7,TRBV5-1
CASSFRTGSSDTQYF,TRBJ2-3,TRBV7-2
CASSDRVKTGNTGELFF,TRBJ2-2,TRBV25-1
CASSIEESYTEAFF,TRBJ1-1,TRBV19
CASSGIQGSPLHF,TRBJ1-6,TRBV10-2
CASRDLSTEAFF,TRBJ1-1,TRBV6-5
CATRPTRTGGTGYTF,TRBJ1-2,TRBV15
CASSSRTGSSGNTIYF,TRBJ1-3,TRBV7-2
CASSQAFSASSYNEQFF,TRBJ2-1,TRBV4-1
CASSLGQVLPNEQFF,TRBJ2-1,TRBV5-1
CASSSSPGQLFLRHEQYF,TRBJ2-7,TRBV21-1
CASSSPMGQANSPLHF,TRBJ1-6,TRBV5-4
CASVPPAMEGPAAEKLFF,TRBJ1-4,TRBV28
CASTTGDTYEQYF,TRBJ2-7,TRBV25-1
CASSYSTGHGYTF,TRBJ1-2,TRBV6-5